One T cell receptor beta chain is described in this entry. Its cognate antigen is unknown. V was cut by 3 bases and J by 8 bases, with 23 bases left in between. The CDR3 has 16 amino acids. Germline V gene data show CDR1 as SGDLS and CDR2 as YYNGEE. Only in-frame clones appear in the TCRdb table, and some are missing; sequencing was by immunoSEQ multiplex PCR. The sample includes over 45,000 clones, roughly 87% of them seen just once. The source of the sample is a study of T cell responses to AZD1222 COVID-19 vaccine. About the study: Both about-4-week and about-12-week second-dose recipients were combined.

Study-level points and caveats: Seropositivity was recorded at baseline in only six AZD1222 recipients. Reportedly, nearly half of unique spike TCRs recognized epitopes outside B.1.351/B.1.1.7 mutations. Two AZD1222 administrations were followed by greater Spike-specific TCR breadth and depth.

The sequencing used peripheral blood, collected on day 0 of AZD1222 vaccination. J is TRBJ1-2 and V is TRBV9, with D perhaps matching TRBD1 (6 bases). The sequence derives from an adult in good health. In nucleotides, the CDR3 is TGTGCCAGCAGCGCCGAGCCCCAAGGGGGGCACGGAGGCTACACCTTC. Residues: CASSAEPQGGHGGYTF. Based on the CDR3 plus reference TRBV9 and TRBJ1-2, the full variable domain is DSGVTQTPKHLITATGQRVTLRCSPRSGDLSVYWYQQSLDQGLQFLIQYYNGEERAKGNILERFSAQQFPDLHSELNLSSLELGDSALYFCASSAEPQGGHGGYTFGSGTRLTVV.